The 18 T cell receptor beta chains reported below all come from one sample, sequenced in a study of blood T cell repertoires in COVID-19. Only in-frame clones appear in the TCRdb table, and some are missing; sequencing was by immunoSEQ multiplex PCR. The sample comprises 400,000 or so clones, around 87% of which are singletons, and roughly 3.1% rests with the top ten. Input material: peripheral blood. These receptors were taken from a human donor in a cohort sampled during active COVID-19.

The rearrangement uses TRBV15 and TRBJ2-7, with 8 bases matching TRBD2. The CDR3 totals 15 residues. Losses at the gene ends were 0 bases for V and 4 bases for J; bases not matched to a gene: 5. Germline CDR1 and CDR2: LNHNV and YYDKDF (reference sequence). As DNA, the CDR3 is TGTGCCACCAGCAGAGAACGGGAGGGCGGGTACGAGCAGTACTTC. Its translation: CATSREREGGYEQYF.

In DNA, the CDR3 is TGTGCCAGCAGCATCGGGACAGGGGGCATTTACTACGAGCAGTACTTC. The encoded protein is CASSIGTGGIYYEQYF. The chain has TRBV5-6 and TRBJ2-7; TRBD1 matches 12 bases. Germline values: CDR1 SGHDT, CDR2 YYEEEE. The CDR3 totals 16 residues. After removal of 4 bases from V and 3 bases from J, the junction contained 8 bases not matched to a gene. The variable domain in full, completed from reference TRBV5-6 and TRBJ2-7, reads DAGVTQSPTHLIKTRGQQVTLRCSPKSGHDTVSWYQQALGQGPQFIFQYYEEEERQRGNFPDRFSGHQFPNYSSELNVNALLLGDSALYLCASSIGTGGIYYEQYFGPGTRLTVT.

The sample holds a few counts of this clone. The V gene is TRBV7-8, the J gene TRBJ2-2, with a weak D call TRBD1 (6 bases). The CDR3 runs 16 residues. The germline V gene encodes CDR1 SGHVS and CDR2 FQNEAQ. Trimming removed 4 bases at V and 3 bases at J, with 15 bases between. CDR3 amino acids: CASSSIGDIYTGELFF. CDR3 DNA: TGTGCCAGCAGCTCAATAGGGGACATATACACCGGGGAGCTGTTTTTT. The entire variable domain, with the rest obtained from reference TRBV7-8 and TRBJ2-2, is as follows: GAGVSQSPRYKVAKRGQDVALRCDPISGHVSLFWYQQALGQGPEFLTYFQNEAQLDKSGLPSDRFFAERPEGSVSTLKIQRTQQEDSAVYLCASSSIGDIYTGELFFGEGSRLTVL.

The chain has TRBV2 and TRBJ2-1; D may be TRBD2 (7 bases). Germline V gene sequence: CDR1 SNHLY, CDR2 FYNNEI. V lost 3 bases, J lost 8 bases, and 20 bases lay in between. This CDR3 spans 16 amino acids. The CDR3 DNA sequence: TGTGCCAGCAGTGAGGAAGGAGGGGGGAGGGTCGATGAGCAGTTCTTC. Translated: CASSEEGGGRVDEQFF.

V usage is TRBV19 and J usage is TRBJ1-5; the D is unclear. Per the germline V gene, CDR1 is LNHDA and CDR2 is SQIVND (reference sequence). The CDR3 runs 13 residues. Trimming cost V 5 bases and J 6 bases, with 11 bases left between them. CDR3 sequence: CASSPGSGQPQHF. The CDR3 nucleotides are TGTGCCAGTAGTCCCGGCTCGGGTCAGCCCCAGCATTTT.

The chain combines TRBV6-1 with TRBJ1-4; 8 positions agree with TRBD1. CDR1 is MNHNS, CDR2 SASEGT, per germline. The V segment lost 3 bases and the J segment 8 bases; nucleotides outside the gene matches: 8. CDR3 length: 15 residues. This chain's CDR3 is CASSDPGQVGEKLFF. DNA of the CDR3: TGTGCCAGCAGTGACCCGGGACAGGTGGGAGAAAAACTGTTTTTT.

For the CDR3, the DNA is TGTGCCAGCAGCTTGCCTCTGACTGAAGCTTTCTTT. This sequence encodes CASSLPLTEAFF. The chain uses TRBV5-6 and TRBJ1-1, with D uncertain. Germline V gene sequence: CDR1 SGHDT, CDR2 YYEEEE. This CDR3 contains 12 residues. Trimming took 1 base from V and 5 from J, leaving 6 bases between them.

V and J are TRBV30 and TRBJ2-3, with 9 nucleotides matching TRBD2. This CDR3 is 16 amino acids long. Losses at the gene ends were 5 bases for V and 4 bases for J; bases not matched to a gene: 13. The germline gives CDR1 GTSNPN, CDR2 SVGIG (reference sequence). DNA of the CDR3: TGTGCCTGGTCTCAACGGGGTAGCGGGAGTGCAGATACGCAGTATTTT. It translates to CAWSQRGSGSADTQYF.

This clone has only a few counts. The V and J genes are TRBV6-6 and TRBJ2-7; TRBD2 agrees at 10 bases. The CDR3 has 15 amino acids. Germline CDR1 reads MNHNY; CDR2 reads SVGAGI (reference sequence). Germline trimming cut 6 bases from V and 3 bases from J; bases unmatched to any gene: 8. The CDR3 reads CASSSLAGRIYEQYF. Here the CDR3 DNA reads TGTGCCAGCAGCTCACTAGCGGGGAGAATCTACGAGCAGTACTTC.

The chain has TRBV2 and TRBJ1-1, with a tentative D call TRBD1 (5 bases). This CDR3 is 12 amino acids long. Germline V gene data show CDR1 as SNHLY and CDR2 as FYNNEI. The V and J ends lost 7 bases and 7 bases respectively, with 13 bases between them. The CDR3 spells CASNLGQDEAFF. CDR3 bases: TGTGCCAGCAATTTGGGGCAGGATGAAGCTTTCTTT.

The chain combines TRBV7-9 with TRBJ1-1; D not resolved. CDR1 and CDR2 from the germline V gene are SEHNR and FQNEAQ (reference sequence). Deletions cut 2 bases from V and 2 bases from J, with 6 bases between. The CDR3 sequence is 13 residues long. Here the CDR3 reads CASSLPVNTEAFF. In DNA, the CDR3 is TGTGCCAGCAGCTTACCAGTTAACACTGAAGCTTTCTTT.

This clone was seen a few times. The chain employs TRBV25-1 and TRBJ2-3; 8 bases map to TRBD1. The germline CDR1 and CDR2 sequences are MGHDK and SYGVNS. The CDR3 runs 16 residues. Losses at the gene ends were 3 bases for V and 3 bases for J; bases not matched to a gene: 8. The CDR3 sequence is CASSDVRDRFTDTQYF. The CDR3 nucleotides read TGTGCCAGCAGTGATGTTAGGGACAGGTTTACAGATACGCAGTATTTT.

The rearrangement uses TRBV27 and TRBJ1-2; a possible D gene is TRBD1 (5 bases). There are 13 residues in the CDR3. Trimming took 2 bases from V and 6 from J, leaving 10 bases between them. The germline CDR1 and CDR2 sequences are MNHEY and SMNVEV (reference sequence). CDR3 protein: CASSLRAGHGYTF. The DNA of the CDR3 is TGTGCCAGCAGTTTACGCGCGGGGCATGGCTACACCTTC.

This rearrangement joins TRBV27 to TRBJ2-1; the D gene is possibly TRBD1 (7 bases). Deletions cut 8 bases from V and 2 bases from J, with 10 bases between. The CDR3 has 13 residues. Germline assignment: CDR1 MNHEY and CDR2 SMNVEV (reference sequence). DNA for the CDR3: TGTGCCAGCGGCAGGGGGGCCTACAATGAGCAGTTCTTC. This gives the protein CASGRGAYNEQFF.

The CDR3 here is CASSLPKTDTIYF. The CDR3, as DNA: TGTGCCAGCAGCTTGCCAAAAACGGACACCATATATTTT. The rearrangement uses TRBV5-5 and TRBJ1-3; no clear D gene. V was pared by 1 base and J by 8 bases, with 10 bases between. Germline V gives CDR1 SGHKS, CDR2 YYEKEE (reference sequence). The CDR3 length is 13 residues.

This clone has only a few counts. Here the CDR3 reads CASAGFSGNTIYF. The CDR3 bases are TGTGCCAGTGCAGGTTTCTCTGGAAACACCATATATTTT. The chain joins TRBV19 to TRBJ1-3; D is uncertain. The CDR3 has 13 residues. Germline V gives CDR1 LNHDA, CDR2 SQIVND (reference sequence). Trimming removed 8 bases at V and 0 bases at J, with 8 bases between. Drawing the rest from reference TRBV19 and TRBJ1-3, the complete variable domain is DGGITQSPKYLFRKEGQNVTLSCEQNLNHDAMYWYRQDPGQGLRLIYYSQIVNDFQKGDIAEGYSVSREKKESFPLTVTSAQKNPTAFYLCASAGFSGNTIYFGEGSWLTVV.

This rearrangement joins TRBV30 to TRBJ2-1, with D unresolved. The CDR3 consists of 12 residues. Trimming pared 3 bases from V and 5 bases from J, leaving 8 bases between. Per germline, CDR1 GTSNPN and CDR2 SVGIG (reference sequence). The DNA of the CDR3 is TGTGCCTGGAGCCGACAAGACAATGAGCAGTTCTTC. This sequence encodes CAWSRQDNEQFF.

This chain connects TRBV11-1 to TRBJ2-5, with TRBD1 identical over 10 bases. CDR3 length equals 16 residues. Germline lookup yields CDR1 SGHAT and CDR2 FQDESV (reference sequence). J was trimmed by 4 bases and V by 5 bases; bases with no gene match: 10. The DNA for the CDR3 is TGTGCCAGCAGCCAGAGGCCGACAGGGGGCGGAGAGACCCAGTACTTC. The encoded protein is CASSQRPTGGGETQYF.